The T cell receptor (beta chain) under discussion was sequenced for a study of immune characteristics of hereditary and idiopathic chronic pancreatitis. Chronic pancreatitis tissue was collected during total pancreatectomy with islet autotransplantation. The data were produced by immunoSEQ multiplex PCR, yet TCRdb's version contains in-frame clones alone and is incomplete. The repertoire has about 14,000 clones, around 67% of them found once; the top ten carry approximately 15%. This sequence was found in a human donor with chronic pancreatitis. Sequenced sample: pancreas tissue with hereditary chronic pancreatitis.

CDR3 in amino acids: CASSEGAGNSNQPQHF. CDR3 DNA: TGTGCCAGCAGTGAAGGTGCAGGGAATAGCAATCAGCCCCAGCATTTT. V usage is TRBV2 and J usage is TRBJ1-5, with D possibly matching TRBD1 (5 bases). This CDR3 has 16 amino acids. From germline, CDR1 is SNHLY and CDR2 FYNNEI. Deletions cut 1 base from V and 0 bases from J, with 10 bases between.